This TCR beta chain appears in the sequencing data of a study of control samples from healthy donors and cancer patients. CDR1 MNHEY and CDR2 SVGAGI come from the germline V gene. Trimming left V 3 bases short and J 11 bases short, with 10 bases between. The CDR3 consists of 11 residues. Sequencing used immunoSEQ multiplex PCR; TCRdb keeps in-frame clones, though not all of them. This table holds roughly 30,000 clones, nearly 90% found once. The chain links TRBV6-5 to TRBJ1-1; D gene ambiguous. Material for sequencing was formalin-fixed, paraffin-embedded tissue. This receptor was identified in a female donor with melanoma. The CDR3 nucleotides read TGTGCCAGCAGTTATTATGGGGTGGCTTTCTTT. The encoded protein is CASSYYGVAFF.